These T cell receptor beta chains were read from a single sample in a study of T cell responses to AZD1222 COVID-19 vaccine. Profiled with immunoSEQ multiplex PCR; TCRdb holds only in-frame clones, not every one. The repertoire holds some 200,000 clones, approximately 90% seen once, with 25% to 30% in the top ten. Sequencing used peripheral blood, obtained 28 days after the second AZD1222 dose. These receptors originate from an adult who received the AZD1222 COVID-19 vaccine. Both conserved end residues are part of each CDR3. Fields, in order: J gene, D gene, V gene, clone size, CDR3 DNA, CDR3 protein. The D gene is left open where the match is weak. Some rows mark clone size as missing; the rest say once, few, many or name a class of expanded clone.

>TRBJ2-2|-|TRBV4-3|-
TGCGCCAGCAGTCCAGGAGGGATGACCGGGGAGCTGTTTTTT
CASSPGGMTGELFF
>TRBJ1-1|-|TRBV5-1|-
TGCGCCAGCAGTGGACAGATGAACACTGAAGCTTTCTTT
CASSGQMNTEAFF
>TRBJ2-7|TRBD1|TRBV5-1|-
TGCGCCAGCAGCCCCGGGACAGGTCTCTACGAGCAGTACTTC
CASSPGTGLYEQYF
>TRBJ2-3|-|TRBV7-3|-
TGTGCCAGCAGCGTAAACAGCGGACCAACAGATACGCAGTATTTT
CASSVNSGPTDTQYF
>TRBJ1-3|-|TRBV5-1|few
TGCGCCAGCAGCCCGTCCGTTGACAGCTCTGGAAACACCATATATTTT
CASSPSVDSSGNTIYF
>TRBJ1-1|-|TRBV7-9|-
TGTGCCAGCAGCGCATCGGCTGAAGCTTTCTTT
CASSASAEAFF
>TRBJ1-3|-|TRBV28|-
TGTGCCAGCACCTCCGCGGCAGGGTCTGGAAACACCATATATTTT
CASTSAAGSGNTIYF
>TRBJ2-7|-|TRBV28|once
TGTGCCAGCACCCCGACGGGCCTTTACGAGCAGTACTTC
CASTPTGLYEQYF
>TRBJ1-4|-|TRBV6-5|-
TGTGCCAGCAGTAGACAGGCACCTAATGAAAAACTGTTTTTT
CASSRQAPNEKLFF
>TRBJ1-6|-|TRBV6-1|-
TGTGCCAGCAGTGAAGTTAATTCACCCCTCCACTTT
CASSEVNSPLHF
>TRBJ2-1|TRBD2|TRBV7-3|-
TGTGCCAGCAGCTTAAGCGCAGCGGGAGATGAGCAGTTCTTC
CASSLSAAGDEQFF
>TRBJ2-5|-|TRBV7-3|-
TGTGCCAGCAGCTTATACCCCCAGGGTGTAGAGACCCAGTACTTC
CASSLYPQGVETQYF
>TRBJ1-6|-|TRBV6-6|-
TGTGCCAGCAGCCGACAGATCAATTCACCCCTCCACTTT
CASSRQINSPLHF
>TRBJ2-2|-|TRBV5-6|-
TGTGCCAGCAGCAGAAGAGGTACCGGGGAGCTGTTTTTT
CASSRRGTGELFF
>TRBJ1-1|-|TRBV30|-
TGTGCCTGGAGTTCCGGGAGCTTGGGTGAAGCTTTCTTT
CAWSSGSLGEAFF
>TRBJ1-4|-|TRBV16|-
TGTGCCAGCAGCCATCGGCACGGAAAACTGTTTTTT
CASSHRHGKLFF
>TRBJ2-1|-|TRBV6-4|-
TGTGCCAGCAGTGACTCGAGAGCCGGGAGACCCCATGAGCAGTTCTTC
CASSDSRAGRPHEQFF
>TRBJ2-3|TRBD1|TRBV6-5|-
TGTGCCAGCAGTTACGGACAGGGTCTAGCAGATACGCAGTATTTT
CASSYGQGLADTQYF